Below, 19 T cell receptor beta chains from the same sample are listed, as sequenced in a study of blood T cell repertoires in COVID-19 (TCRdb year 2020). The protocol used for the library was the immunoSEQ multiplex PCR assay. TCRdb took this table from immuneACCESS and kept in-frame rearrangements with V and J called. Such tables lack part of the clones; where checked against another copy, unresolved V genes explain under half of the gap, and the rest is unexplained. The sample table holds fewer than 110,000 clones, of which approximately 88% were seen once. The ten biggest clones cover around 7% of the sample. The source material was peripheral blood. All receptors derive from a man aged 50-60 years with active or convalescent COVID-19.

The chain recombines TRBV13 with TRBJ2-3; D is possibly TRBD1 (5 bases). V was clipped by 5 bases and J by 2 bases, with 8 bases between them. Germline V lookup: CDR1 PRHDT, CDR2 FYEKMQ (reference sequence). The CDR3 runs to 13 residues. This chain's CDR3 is CASSEGVTDTQYF. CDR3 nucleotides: TGTGCCAGCAGCGAAGGGGTCACAGATACGCAGTATTTT.

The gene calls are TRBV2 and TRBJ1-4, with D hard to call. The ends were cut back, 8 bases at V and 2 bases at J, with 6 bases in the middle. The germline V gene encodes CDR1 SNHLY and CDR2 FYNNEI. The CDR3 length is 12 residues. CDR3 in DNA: TGTGCCAGCGGAGGGACTAATGAAAAACTGTTTTTT. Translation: CASGGTNEKLFF.

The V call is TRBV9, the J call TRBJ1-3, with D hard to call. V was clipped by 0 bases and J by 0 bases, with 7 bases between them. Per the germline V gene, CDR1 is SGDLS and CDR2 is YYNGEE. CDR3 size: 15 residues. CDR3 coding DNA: TGTGCCAGCAGCGTAGATCCTAGCTCTGGAAACACCATATATTTT. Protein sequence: CASSVDPSSGNTIYF.

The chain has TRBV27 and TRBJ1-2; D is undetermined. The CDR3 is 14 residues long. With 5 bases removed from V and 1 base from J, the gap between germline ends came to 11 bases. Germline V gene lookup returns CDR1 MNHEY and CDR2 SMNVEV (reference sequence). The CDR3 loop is CASSTAAVNYGYTF. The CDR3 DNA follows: TGTGCCAGCAGTACAGCGGCAGTTAACTATGGCTACACCTTC.

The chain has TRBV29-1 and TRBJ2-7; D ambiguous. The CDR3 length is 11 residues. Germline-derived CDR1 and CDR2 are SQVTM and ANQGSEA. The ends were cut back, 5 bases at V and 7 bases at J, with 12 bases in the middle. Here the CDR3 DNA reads TGCAGCGTTATGGAGCGTCCGGAGCAGTACTTC. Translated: CSVMERPEQYF.

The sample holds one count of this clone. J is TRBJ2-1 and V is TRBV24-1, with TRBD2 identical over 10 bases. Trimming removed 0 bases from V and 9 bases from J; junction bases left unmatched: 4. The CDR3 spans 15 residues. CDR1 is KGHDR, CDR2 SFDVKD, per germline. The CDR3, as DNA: TGTGCCACCAGTGATTTGCGGGGACTAGCGAGTGAGCAGTTCTTC. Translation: CATSDLRGLASEQFF.

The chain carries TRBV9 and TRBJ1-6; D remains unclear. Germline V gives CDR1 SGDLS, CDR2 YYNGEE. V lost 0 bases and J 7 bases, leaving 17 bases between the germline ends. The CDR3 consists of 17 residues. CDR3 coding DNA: TGTGCCAGCAGCGTAGAGGAGGTCCCCGAGGAGAATTCACCCCTCCACTTT. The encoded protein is CASSVEEVPEENSPLHF.

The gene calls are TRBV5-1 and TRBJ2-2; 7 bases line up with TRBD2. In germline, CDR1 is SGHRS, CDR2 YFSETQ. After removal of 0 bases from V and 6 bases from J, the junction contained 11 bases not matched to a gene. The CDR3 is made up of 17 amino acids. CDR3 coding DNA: TGCGCCAGCAGCTTGGAAGGGGCGGGAGATCGTTCCGGGGAGCTGTTTTTT. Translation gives CASSLEGAGDRSGELFF. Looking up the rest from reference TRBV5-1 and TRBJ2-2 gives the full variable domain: KAGVTQTPRYLIKTRGQQVTLSCSPISGHRSVSWYQQTPGQGLQFLFEYFSETQRNKGNFPGRFSGRQFSNSRSEMNVSTLELGDSALYLCASSLEGAGDRSGELFFGEGSRLTVL.

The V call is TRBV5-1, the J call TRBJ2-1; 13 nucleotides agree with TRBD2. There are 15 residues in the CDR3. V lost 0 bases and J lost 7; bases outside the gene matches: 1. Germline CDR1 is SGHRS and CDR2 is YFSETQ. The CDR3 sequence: CASSLGLAGGNEQFF. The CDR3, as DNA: TGCGCCAGCAGCTTGGGACTAGCGGGAGGAAATGAGCAGTTCTTC.

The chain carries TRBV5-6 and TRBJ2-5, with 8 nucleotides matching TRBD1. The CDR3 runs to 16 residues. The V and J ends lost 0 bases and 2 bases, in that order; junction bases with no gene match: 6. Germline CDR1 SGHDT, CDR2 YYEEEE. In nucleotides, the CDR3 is TGTGCCAGCAGCTTGGTCGGTGACAGGGGTCAAGAGACCCAGTACTTC. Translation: CASSLVGDRGQETQYF.

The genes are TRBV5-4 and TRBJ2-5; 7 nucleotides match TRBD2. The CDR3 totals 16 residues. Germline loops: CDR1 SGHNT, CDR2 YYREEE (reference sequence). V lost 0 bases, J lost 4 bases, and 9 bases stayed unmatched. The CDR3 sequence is CASSLGGGSGGETQYF. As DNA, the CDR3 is TGTGCCAGCAGCTTGGGTGGCGGGAGTGGGGGAGAGACCCAGTACTTC.

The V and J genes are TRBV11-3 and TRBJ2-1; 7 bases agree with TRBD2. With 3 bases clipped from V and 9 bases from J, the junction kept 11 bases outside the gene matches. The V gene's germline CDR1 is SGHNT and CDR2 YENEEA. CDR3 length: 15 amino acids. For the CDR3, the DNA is TGTGCCAGCAGCTTTAGTAGACTGGCGGGAGCTGAGCAGTTCTTC. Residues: CASSFSRLAGAEQFF.

The DNA of the CDR3 is TGTGCCAGACCAGTTGGGCGGAGGGGAGAGACCCAGTACTTC. This codes for CARPVGRRGETQYF. The chain recombines TRBV2 with TRBJ2-5; possibly TRBD2 for D (6 bases). V shed 9 bases and J shed 4 bases, with 18 bases lying between them. The CDR3 covers 14 residues. From germline, CDR1 is SNHLY and CDR2 FYNNEI.

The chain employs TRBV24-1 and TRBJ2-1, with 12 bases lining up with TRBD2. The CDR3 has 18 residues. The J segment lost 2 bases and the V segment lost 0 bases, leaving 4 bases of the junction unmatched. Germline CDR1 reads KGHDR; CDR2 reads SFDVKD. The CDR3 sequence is CATSDLQSSGRAYNEQFF. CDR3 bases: TGTGCCACCAGTGATTTGCAGTCTAGCGGGAGGGCCTACAATGAGCAGTTCTTC.

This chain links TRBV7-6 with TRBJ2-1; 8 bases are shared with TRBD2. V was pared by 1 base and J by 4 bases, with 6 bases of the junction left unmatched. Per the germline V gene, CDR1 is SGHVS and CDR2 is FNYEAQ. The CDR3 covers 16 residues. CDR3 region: CASSLEVASGYNEQFF. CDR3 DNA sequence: TGTGCCAGCAGCTTAGAGGTGGCTAGCGGGTACAATGAGCAGTTCTTC. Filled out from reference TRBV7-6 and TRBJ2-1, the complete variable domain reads GAGVSQSPRYKVTKRGQDVALRCDPISGHVSLYWYRQALGQGPEFLTYFNYEAQQDKSGLPNDRFSAERPEGSISTLTIQRTEQRDSAMYRCASSLEVASGYNEQFFGPGTRLTVL.

CDR3 bases: TGTGCCAGCAGTTTGGCAGGGAGGTATGAAAAACTGTTTTTT. Translated: CASSLAGRYEKLFF. V is TRBV28 and J is TRBJ1-4, with a weak D call TRBD1 (5 bases). Germline V gene data show CDR1 as MDHEN and CDR2 as SYDVKM. V lost 3 bases and J 6 bases, leaving 11 bases between the germline ends. The length of the CDR3 is 14 residues. The full variable domain, completed using reference TRBV28 and TRBJ1-4, is DVKVTQSSRYLVKRTGEKVFLECVQDMDHENMFWYRQDPGLGLRLIYFSYDVKMKEKGDIPEGYSVSREKKERFSLILESASTNQTSMYLCASSLAGRYEKLFFGSGTQLSVL.

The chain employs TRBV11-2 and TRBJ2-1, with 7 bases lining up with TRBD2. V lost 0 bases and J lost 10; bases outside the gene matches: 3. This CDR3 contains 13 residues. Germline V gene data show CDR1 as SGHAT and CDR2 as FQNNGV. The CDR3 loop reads CASSLDREAEQFF. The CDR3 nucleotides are TGTGCCAGCAGCTTAGATCGGGAGGCGGAGCAGTTCTTC. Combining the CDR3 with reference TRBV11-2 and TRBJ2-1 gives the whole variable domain EAGVAQSPRYKIIEKRQSVAFWCNPISGHATLYWYQQILGQGPKLLIQFQNNGVVDDSQLPKDRFSAERLKGVDSTLKIQPAKLEDSAVYLCASSLDREAEQFFGPGTRLTVL.

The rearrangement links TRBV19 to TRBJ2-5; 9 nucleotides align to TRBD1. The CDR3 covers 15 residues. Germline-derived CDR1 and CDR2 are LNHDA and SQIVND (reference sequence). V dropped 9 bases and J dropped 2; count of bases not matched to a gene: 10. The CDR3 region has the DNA TGTGCCAGCGCACCAGACAGGGGGGTGCAAGAGACCCAGTACTTC. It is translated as CASAPDRGVQETQYF.

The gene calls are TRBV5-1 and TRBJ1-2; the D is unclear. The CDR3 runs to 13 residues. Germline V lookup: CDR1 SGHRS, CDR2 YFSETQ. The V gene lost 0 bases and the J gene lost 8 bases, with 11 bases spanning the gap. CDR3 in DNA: TGCGCCAGCAGCTTGGGGGTCGGGAGAGGCTACACCTTC. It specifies CASSLGVGRGYTF. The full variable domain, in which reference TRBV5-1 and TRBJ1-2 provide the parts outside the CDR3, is KAGVTQTPRYLIKTRGQQVTLSCSPISGHRSVSWYQQTPGQGLQFLFEYFSETQRNKGNFPGRFSGRQFSNSRSEMNVSTLELGDSALYLCASSLGVGRGYTFGSGTRLTVV.